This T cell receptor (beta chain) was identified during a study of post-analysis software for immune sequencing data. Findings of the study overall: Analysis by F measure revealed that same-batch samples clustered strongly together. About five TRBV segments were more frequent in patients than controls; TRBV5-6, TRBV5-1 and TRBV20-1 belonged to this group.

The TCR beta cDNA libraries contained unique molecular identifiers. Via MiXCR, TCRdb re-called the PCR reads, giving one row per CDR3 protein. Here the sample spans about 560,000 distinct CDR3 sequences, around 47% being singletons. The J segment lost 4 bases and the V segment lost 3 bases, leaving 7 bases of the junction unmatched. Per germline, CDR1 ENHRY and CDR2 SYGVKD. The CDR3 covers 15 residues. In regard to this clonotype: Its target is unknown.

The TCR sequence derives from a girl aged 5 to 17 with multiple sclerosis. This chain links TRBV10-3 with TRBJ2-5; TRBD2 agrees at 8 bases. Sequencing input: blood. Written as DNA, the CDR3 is TGTGCCATCAGTGATGTGGCGGGGGGAGGAGAGACCCAGTACTTC. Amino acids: CAISDVAGGGETQYF.